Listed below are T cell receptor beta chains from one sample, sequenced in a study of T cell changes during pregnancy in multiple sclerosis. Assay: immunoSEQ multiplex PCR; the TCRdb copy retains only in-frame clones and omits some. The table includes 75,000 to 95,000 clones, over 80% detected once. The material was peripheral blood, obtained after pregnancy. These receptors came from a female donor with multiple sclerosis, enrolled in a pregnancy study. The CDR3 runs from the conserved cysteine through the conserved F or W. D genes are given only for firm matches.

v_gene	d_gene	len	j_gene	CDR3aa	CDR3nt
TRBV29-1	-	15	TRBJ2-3	CSVEDQSRGGDTQYF	TGCAGCGTTGAAGATCAGTCCAGGGGTGGAGATACGCAGTATTTT
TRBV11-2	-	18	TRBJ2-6	CASSLGRGRSSGANVLTF	TGTGCCAGCAGCTTAGGGAGGGGACGCTCATCTGGGGCCAACGTCCTGACTTTC
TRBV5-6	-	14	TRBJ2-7	CASSLVTALYEQYF	TGTGCCAGCAGCTTGGTAACAGCTCTATACGAGCAGTACTTC
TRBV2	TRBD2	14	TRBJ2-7	CASSSAGGPYEQYF	TGTGCCAGCAGTTCAGCGGGAGGGCCCTACGAGCAGTACTTC
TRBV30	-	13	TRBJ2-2	CAWNLRLVGELFF	TGTGCCTGGAATCTTAGACTAGTCGGGGAGCTGTTTTTT
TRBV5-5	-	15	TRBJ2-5	CASSLSGQRKETQYF	TGTGCCAGCAGCTTGTCGGGTCAGCGTAAAGAGACCCAGTACTTC
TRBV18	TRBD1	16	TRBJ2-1	CASSPPGTGGGDEQFF	TGTGCCAGCTCCCCGCCCGGGACAGGGGGCGGCGATGAGCAGTTCTTC
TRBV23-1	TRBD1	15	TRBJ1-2	CASSQPGQGNYGYTF	TGCGCCAGCAGTCAACCGGGACAGGGGAACTATGGCTACACCTTC
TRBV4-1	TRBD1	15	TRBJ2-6	CASSWDSPGANVLTF	TGCGCCAGCAGCTGGGACAGCCCTGGGGCCAACGTCCTGACTTTC
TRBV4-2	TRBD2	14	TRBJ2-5	CASSQGTSQETQYF	TGTGCCAGCAGCCAAGGGACTAGCCAAGAGACCCAGTACTTC